A selection of T cell receptor beta chains follows, all from one sample in a study of T-cell reconstitution after alpha-beta-depleted transplantation in children. TCRdb fed the PCR reads into MiXCR, producing one record per CDR3 protein. The table records about 400,000 distinct CDR3 sequences, around 21% of them present only once. The sequencing here drew on PBMCs from the stem cell graft donor, taken from the stem cell graft. All receptors come from a human donor who donated a stem cell graft to a child with acute myeloid leukemia. The CDR3 runs from the conserved cysteine through the conserved F or W. A D gene is named only where the DNA matches it firmly. Clone sizes are given selectively: once, few, many, or a class where the clone is expanded.

few,TRBJ2-2,-,TRBV14,CASSQLPGASRTGELFF,TGTGCCAGCAGCCAACTGCCAGGGGCCTCTCGAACCGGGGAGCTGTTTTTT
few,TRBJ2-5,-,TRBV5-1,CASSLGWQETQYF,TGCGCCAGCAGCTTGGGATGGCAAGAGACCCAGTACTTC
-,TRBJ1-5,-,TRBV12-3/TRBV12-4,CASSWGSFQPQHF,TGTGCCAGCAGTTGGGGCAGTTTTCAGCCCCAGCATTTT
few,TRBJ2-7,-,TRBV14,CASSQDEGDRNHF,TGTGCCAGCAGCCAAGATGAAGGCGACAGGAACCACTTC
-,TRBJ1-1,-,TRBV6-5,CASSPEGRPNTEAFF,TGTGCCAGCAGTCCCGAAGGACGGCCGAACACTGAAGCTTTCTTT
once,TRBJ2-1,-,TRBV7-3,CASRITGGSYNEQFF,TGTGCCAGCAGGATCACTGGGGGATCCTACAATGAGCAGTTCTTC
-,TRBJ2-1,TRBD2,TRBV28,CASRGGLAGTNEQFF,TGTGCCAGCAGGGGGGGACTAGCGGGAACCAATGAGCAGTTCTTC
-,TRBJ2-7,-,TRBV28,CASRTDWAGNEQYF,TGTGCCAGCAGGACCGACTGGGCGGGGAACGAGCAGTACTTC
few,TRBJ1-1,-,TRBV12-3/TRBV12-4,CASSFFTNTEAFF,TGTGCCAGCAGTTTTTTCACGAACACTGAAGCTTTCTTT
-,TRBJ2-3,TRBD2,TRBV28,CAISQSGRLTDTQYF,TGTGCCATTTCTCAAAGCGGGAGGCTGACAGATACGCAGTATTTT
few,TRBJ1-1,TRBD1,TRBV9,CASSAWTGAGTEAFF,TGTGCCAGCAGCGCCTGGACAGGGGCGGGTACTGAAGCTTTCTTT
-,TRBJ1-1,-,TRBV7-2,CASSLEARMNTEAFF,TGTGCCAGCAGCTTAGAGGCCAGGATGAACACTGAAGCTTTCTTT
-,TRBJ1-1,-,TRBV5-1,CASSLAYSSNTEAFF,TGCGCCAGCAGCTTGGCCTACTCATCTAACACTGAAGCTTTCTTT
many,TRBJ1-6,-,TRBV29-1,CSVRRTINSPLHF,TGCAGCGTTAGACGGACTATTAATTCACCCCTCCACTTT
once,TRBJ2-4,TRBD2,TRBV2,CASGRLAKNIQYF,TGTGCCAGCGGTAGACTAGCGAAAAACATTCAGTACTTC
few,TRBJ2-3,-,TRBV12-3/TRBV12-4,CASSIGIPSTDTQYF,TGTGCCAGCAGTATCGGGATTCCTAGCACAGATACGCAGTATTTT
-,TRBJ2-7,TRBD1,TRBV7-2,CASSPWTGSYEQYF,TGTGCCAGCAGCCCCTGGACAGGGTCCTACGAGCAGTACTTC
-,TRBJ2-7,TRBD1,TRBV20-1,CSATQTDRDHEQYF,TGCAGTGCTACCCAAACTGACAGGGACCACGAGCAGTACTTC
few,TRBJ2-5,-,TRBV7-6,CASSLALGSTETQYF,TGTGCCAGCAGCTTAGCGCTGGGGTCTACCGAGACCCAGTACTTC
few,TRBJ2-7,-,TRBV4-2,CASSQLIGGIYEQYF,TGTGCCAGCAGCCAATTAATTGGGGGAATCTACGAGCAGTACTTC
few,TRBJ2-6,TRBD1,TRBV6-4,CASSDSGTGGSGANVLTF,TGTGCCAGCAGTGACTCAGGGACAGGGGGATCTGGGGCCAACGTCCTGACTTTC
-,TRBJ2-7,-,TRBV5-1,CASSLNPSVGEQYF,TGCGCCAGCAGCTTGAATCCTAGCGTGGGCGAGCAGTACTTC
few,TRBJ2-3,-,TRBV5-1,CASSLGGGVTDTQYF,TGCGCCAGCAGCTTGGGCGGCGGAGTCACAGATACGCAGTATTTT
many,TRBJ2-1,TRBD2,TRBV20-1,CSAVLAGGKNEQFF,TGCAGTGCTGTACTAGCGGGAGGTAAAAATGAGCAGTTCTTC
few,TRBJ2-3,TRBD2,TRBV12-3/TRBV12-4,CASSNRGGLDTQYF,TGTGCCAGCAGTAACCGGGGAGGGTTAGATACGCAGTATTTT
few,TRBJ1-1,TRBD1,TRBV11-3,CASSPRTGEAFF,TGTGCCAGCAGCCCGCGGACAGGAGAGGCTTTCTTT
-,TRBJ1-3,-,TRBV12-3/TRBV12-4,CASSLRNTIYF,TGTGCCAGCAGTCTGCGAAACACCATATATTTT
-,TRBJ2-3,-,TRBV6-5,CASSYLGGRPTDTQYF,TGTGCCAGCAGTTACCTTGGGGGGAGGCCCACAGATACGCAGTATTTT
few,TRBJ1-2,-,TRBV7-2,CASSLSPEIYGYTF,TGTGCCAGCAGCTTATCCCCAGAGATATATGGCTACACCTTC
-,TRBJ2-2,-,TRBV12-3/TRBV12-4,CASSPGPGELFF,TGTGCCAGCAGTCCCGGTCCCGGGGAGCTGTTTTTT
-,TRBJ2-7,TRBD1,TRBV12-3/TRBV12-4,CASAGTGVYEQYF,TGTGCCAGCGCCGGGACAGGGGTCTACGAGCAGTACTTC
-,TRBJ2-3,-,TRBV12-3/TRBV12-4,CASSLSTRVADTQYF,TGTGCCAGCAGTTTGAGTACGAGGGTGGCAGATACGCAGTATTTT
few,TRBJ2-2,-,TRBV12-3/TRBV12-4,CASSLDTTGELFF,TGTGCCAGCAGTTTGGATACCACCGGGGAGCTGTTTTTT
-,TRBJ2-3,-,TRBV27,CASGISTTDTQYF,TGTGCCAGCGGTATCTCTACCACAGATACGCAGTATTTT
few,TRBJ1-1,-,TRBV29-1,CSAQGGGTEAFF,TGCAGCGCTCAAGGGGGGGGCACTGAAGCTTTCTTT
few,TRBJ2-5,-,TRBV3-1,CASSQDVAGTGETQYF,TGTGCCAGCAGCCAAGATGTGGCGGGAACTGGTGAGACCCAGTACTTC
-,TRBJ2-1,-,TRBV28,CASSSARLNNEQFF,TGTGCCAGCAGCTCGGCAAGACTGAACAATGAGCAGTTCTTC
-,TRBJ2-1,-,TRBV29-1,CSVGVGVSYNEQFF,TGCAGCGTTGGGGTGGGGGTCTCCTACAATGAGCAGTTCTTC
-,TRBJ2-7,-,TRBV2,CASSESNSYEQYF,TGTGCCAGCAGTGAATCCAACTCCTACGAGCAGTACTTC
-,TRBJ1-5,TRBD1,TRBV20-1,CSARGHDRVGSNQPQHF,TGCAGTGCTAGAGGGCACGACAGGGTGGGGAGCAATCAGCCCCAGCATTTT
few,TRBJ2-1,TRBD2,TRBV12-3/TRBV12-4,CASTGLAGVGNEQFF,TGTGCCAGCACAGGTCTAGCGGGAGTAGGGAATGAGCAGTTCTTC
-,TRBJ2-7,-,TRBV9,CASSVSWGQLSEQYF,TGTGCCAGCAGCGTTAGCTGGGGGCAGCTAAGCGAGCAGTACTTC
-,TRBJ2-2,-,TRBV19,CASSIQQTGELFF,TGTGCCAGTAGTATTCAGCAGACCGGGGAGCTGTTTTTT
few,TRBJ1-1,TRBD1,TRBV12-3/TRBV12-4,CASSRGGGNTEAFF,TGTGCCAGCAGCCGAGGGGGCGGGAACACTGAAGCTTTCTTT
few,TRBJ2-3,-,TRBV13,CASSLDEPDTQYF,TGTGCCAGCAGCTTAGATGAACCAGATACGCAGTATTTT
few,TRBJ2-1,-,TRBV5-1,CASSLVPGYYNEQFF,TGCGCCAGCAGCTTGGTACCAGGATATTACAATGAGCAGTTCTTC
few,TRBJ1-4,TRBD1,TRBV25-1,CASSESGQVNEKLFF,TGTGCCAGCAGTGAATCCGGACAGGTGAATGAAAAACTGTTTTTT
-,TRBJ2-1,-,TRBV12-3/TRBV12-4,CASSLANNEQFF,TGTGCCAGCAGTTTAGCCAACAATGAGCAGTTCTTC
few,TRBJ2-5,TRBD2,TRBV12-3/TRBV12-4,CASSPPGLAGVRETQYF,TGTGCCAGCAGTCCACCGGGACTAGCGGGAGTTCGAGAGACCCAGTACTTC
-,TRBJ2-3,-,TRBV2,CASTGASDTQYF,TGTGCCAGCACTGGGGCGTCAGATACGCAGTATTTT
few,TRBJ2-7,TRBD1,TRBV4-1,CASSQILAGTGRHEQYF,TGCGCCAGCAGCCAAATCCTGGCCGGGACAGGGAGACACGAGCAGTACTTC
few,TRBJ1-2,-,TRBV9,CASSVEGTVRYGYTF,TGTGCCAGCAGCGTAGAGGGTACAGTGCGCTATGGCTACACCTTC
few,TRBJ2-2,TRBD1,TRBV12-3/TRBV12-4,CASSRDRATGELFF,TGTGCCAGCAGCCGGGACAGGGCCACCGGGGAGCTGTTTTTT
-,TRBJ2-7,-,TRBV18,CASSPRFPGSSSYEQYF,TGTGCCAGCTCACCACGCTTCCCGGGATCCAGCTCCTACGAGCAGTACTTC